This paragraph covers one T cell receptor beta chain sequence. Its antigen is not known. Negatively enriched CD4+ T cells were divided by CD45RA into naive and memory. The protocol was immunoSEQ multiplex PCR, while the TCRdb copy is restricted to in-frame clones and leaves out a portion. The repertoire holds 600,000 to 750,000 clones, with 72% as singletons. V was clipped by 7 bases and J by 7 bases, with 22 bases between them. Germline V lookup: CDR1 MNHNS, CDR2 SASEGT. CDR3 size: 15 residues. The record originates from a study of shared clonotypes between healthy human individuals. Study background: Each donor had three CD4 naive, three CD4 memory, two CD8 naive and one CD8 memory plate. Study conclusions and caveats: Sharing across several donors was seen in 4% to 6.5% of naive CD4 clonotypes.

The sample was memory CD4+ T cells sorted from blood. Subset denoted: CD45RA-negative fraction. This TCR was recovered from a woman younger than 45 in good health. This sequence joins TRBV6-1 and TRBJ1-2; D is perhaps TRBD1 (6 bases). The CDR3 coding sequence is TGTGCCAGCAACCTGGACCACAGGGCCTTTGGTGGCTACACCTTC. Translating it yields CASNLDHRAFGGYTF.